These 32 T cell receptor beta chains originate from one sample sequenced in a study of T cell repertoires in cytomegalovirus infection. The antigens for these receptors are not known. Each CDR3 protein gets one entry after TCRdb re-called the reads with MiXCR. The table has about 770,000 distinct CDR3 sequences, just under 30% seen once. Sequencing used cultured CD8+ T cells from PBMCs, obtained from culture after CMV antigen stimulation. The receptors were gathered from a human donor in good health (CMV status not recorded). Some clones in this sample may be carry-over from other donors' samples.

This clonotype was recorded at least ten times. Here the CDR3 reads CASSYGDGGTYEQYF. The CDR3, as DNA: TGTGCCAGCAGTTACGGTGACGGTGGGACCTACGAGCAGTACTTC. V usage is TRBV6-5 and J usage is TRBJ2-7; the D is unclear. The CDR3 is 15 amino acids. Per germline, CDR1 MNHEY and CDR2 SVGAGI. V was trimmed by 2 bases and J by 2 bases, leaving 13 bases between them.

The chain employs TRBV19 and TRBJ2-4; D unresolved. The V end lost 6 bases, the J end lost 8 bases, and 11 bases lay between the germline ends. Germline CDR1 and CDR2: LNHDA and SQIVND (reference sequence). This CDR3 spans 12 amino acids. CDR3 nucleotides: TGTGCCAGTAGGGTGGGCCAAGACATTCAGTACTTC. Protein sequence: CASRVGQDIQYF.

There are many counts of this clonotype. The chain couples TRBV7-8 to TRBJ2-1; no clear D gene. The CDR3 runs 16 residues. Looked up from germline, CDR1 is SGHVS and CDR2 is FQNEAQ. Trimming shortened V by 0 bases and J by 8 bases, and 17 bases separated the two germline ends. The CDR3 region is CASSLARANGLDEQFF. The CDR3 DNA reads TGTGCCAGCAGCTTAGCGCGAGCCAATGGGCTCGATGAGCAGTTCTTC.

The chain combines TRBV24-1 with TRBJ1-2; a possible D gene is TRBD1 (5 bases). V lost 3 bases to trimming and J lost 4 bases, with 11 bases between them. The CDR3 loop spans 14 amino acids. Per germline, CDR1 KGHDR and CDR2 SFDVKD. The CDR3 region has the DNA TGTGCCACCAGTGATGAGACAGAAACCTATGGCTACACCTTC. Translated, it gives CATSDETETYGYTF.

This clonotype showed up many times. The CDR3 is CASSLDREHSPLHF. CDR3 coding DNA: TGTGCCAGCAGCTTAGATAGGGAACATTCACCCCTCCACTTT. The chain recombines TRBV7-2 with TRBJ1-6; no clear D. V was cut by 1 base and J by 8 bases, with 9 bases left in between. Germline lookup yields CDR1 SGHTA and CDR2 FQGNSA. The CDR3 has 14 amino acids.

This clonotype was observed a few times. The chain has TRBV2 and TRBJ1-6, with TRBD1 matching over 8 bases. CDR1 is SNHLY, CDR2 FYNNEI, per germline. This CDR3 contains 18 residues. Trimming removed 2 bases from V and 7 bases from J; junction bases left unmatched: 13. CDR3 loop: CASSERQGLRSRNSPLHF. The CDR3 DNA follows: TGTGCCAGCAGTGAACGACAGGGGTTAAGGTCGAGGAATTCACCCCTCCACTTT.

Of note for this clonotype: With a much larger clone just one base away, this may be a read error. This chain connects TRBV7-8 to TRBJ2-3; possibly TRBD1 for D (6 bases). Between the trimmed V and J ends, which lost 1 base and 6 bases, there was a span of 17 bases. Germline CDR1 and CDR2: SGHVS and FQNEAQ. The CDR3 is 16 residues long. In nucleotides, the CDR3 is TGTGCCAGCAGCTTAGTCCTAGTGGGGGCGCAGGATACGCAGTATTTT. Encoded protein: CASSLVLVGAQDTQYF. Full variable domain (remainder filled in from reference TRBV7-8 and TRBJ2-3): GAGVSQSPRYKVAKRGQDVALRCDPISGHVSLFWYQQALGQGPEFLTYFQNEAQLDKSGLPSDRFFAERPEGSVSTLKIQRTQQEDSAVYLCASSLVLVGAQDTQYFGPGTRLTVL.

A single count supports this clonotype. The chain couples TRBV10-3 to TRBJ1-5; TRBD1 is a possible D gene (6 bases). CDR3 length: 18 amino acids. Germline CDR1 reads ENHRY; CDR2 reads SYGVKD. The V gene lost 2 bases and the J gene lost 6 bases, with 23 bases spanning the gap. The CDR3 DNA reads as TGTGCCATCAGTGAGGAGGACTGGGACACCGATCGGGGTCAGCCCCAGCATTTT. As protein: CAISEEDWDTDRGQPQHF.

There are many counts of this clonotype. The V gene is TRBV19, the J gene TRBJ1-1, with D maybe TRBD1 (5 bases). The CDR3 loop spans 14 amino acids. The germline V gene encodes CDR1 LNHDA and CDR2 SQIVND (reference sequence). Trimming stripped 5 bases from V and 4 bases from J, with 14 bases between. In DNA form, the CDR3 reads TGTGCCAGTAGTCCCCGCACGGGGGTCACTGAAGCTTTCTTT. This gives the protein CASSPRTGVTEAFF.

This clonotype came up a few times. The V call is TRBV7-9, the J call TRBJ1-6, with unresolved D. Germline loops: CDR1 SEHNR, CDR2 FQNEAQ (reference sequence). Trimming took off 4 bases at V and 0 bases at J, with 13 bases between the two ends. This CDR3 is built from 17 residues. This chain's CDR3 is CASSWWGGSSYNSPLHF. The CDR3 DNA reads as TGTGCCAGCAGCTGGTGGGGTGGTAGCTCCTATAATTCACCCCTCCACTTT.

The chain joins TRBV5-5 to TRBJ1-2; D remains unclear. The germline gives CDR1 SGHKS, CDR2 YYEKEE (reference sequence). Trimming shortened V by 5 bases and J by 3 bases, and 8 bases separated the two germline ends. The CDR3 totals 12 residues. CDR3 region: CASSWEDYGYTF. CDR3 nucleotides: TGTGCCAGCAGTTGGGAAGACTATGGCTACACCTTC.

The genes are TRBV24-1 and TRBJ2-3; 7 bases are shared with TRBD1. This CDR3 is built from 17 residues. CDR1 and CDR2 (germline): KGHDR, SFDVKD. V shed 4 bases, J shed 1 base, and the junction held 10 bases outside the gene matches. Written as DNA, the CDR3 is TGTGCCACCAGTGACTCCTGGACAGGATGGGGCACAGATACGCAGTATTTT. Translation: CATSDSWTGWGTDTQYF.

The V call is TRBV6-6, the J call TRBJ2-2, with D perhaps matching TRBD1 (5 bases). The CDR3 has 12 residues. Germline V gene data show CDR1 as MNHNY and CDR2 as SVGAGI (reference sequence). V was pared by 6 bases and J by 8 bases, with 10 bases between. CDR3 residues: CASRRQSGELFF. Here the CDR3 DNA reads TGTGCCAGCAGAAGACAGTCAGGGGAGCTGTTTTTT.

CDR3 residues: CASSLGPGNEQYV. The CDR3 DNA follows: TGTGCCAGCAGTTTAGGGCCGGGGAACGAGCAGTACGTC. This rearrangement joins TRBV12-3 or TRBV12-4 to TRBJ2-7; weak D call: TRBD2 (5 bases). V was trimmed by 1 base and J by 5 bases, leaving 9 bases between them. The CDR3 is 13 amino acids.

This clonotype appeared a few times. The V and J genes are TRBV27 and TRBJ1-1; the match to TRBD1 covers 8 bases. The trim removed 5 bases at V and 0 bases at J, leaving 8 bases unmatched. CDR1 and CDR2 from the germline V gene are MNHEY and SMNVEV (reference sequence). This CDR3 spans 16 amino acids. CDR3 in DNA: TGTGCCAGCAGTATCCGGACAGGGACGGTGAACACTGAAGCTTTCTTT. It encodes CASSIRTGTVNTEAFF.

CDR3 region: CASSRATSGGALYNEQFF. CDR3 in DNA: TGCGCCAGCAGCCGAGCCACTAGCGGGGGGGCCTTATACAATGAGCAGTTCTTC. This chain joins TRBV5-1 and TRBJ2-1; 13 nucleotides match TRBD2. CDR1 is SGHRS and CDR2 is YFSETQ in the germline V gene. The CDR3 is 18 residues long. V was clipped by 4 bases and J by 4 bases; unmatched bases: 11.

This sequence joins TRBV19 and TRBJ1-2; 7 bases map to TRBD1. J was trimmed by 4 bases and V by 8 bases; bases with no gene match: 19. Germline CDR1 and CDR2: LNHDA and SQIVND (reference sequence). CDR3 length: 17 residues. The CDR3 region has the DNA TGTGCCAGTGGAATCATAAACCGGGACAGAACGGGCTATGGCTACACCTTC. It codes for CASGIINRDRTGYGYTF.

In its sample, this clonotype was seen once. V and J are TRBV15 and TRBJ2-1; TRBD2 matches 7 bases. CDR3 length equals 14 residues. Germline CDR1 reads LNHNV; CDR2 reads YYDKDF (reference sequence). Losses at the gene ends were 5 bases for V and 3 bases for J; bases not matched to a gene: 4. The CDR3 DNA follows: TGTGCCACCAGCGGGAGGGGTGACTACAATGAGCAGTTCTTC. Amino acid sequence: CATSGRGDYNEQFF.

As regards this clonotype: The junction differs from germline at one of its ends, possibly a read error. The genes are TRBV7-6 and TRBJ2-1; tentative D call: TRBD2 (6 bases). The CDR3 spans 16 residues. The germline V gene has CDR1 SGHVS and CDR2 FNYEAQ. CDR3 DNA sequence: TGTGCTAGCAGCTTAAACTTAGCGGACTCCTACAATGAGCAGTTCTTC. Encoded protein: CASSLNLADSYNEQFF.

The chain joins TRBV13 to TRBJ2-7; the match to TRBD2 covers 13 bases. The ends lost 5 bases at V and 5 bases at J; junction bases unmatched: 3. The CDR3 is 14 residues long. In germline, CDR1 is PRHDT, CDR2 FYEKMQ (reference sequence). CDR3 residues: CASSPGLAGNEQYV. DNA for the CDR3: TGTGCCAGCAGCCCGGGACTAGCGGGGAACGAGCAGTACGTC.

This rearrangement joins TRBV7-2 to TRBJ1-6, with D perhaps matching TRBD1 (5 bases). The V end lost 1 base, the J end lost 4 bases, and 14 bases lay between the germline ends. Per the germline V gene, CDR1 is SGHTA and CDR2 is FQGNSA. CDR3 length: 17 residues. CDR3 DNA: TGTGCCAGCAGCTTAGGGGAAGGGGAGATTTATAATTCACCCCTCCACTTT. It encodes CASSLGEGEIYNSPLHF.

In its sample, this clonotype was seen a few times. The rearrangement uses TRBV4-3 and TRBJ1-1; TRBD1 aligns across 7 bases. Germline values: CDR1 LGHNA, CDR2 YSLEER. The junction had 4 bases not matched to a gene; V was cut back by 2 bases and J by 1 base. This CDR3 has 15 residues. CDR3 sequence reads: CASSQSRGSNTEAFF. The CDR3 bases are TGCGCCAGCAGCCAAAGCAGGGGGTCGAACACTGAAGCTTTCTTT.

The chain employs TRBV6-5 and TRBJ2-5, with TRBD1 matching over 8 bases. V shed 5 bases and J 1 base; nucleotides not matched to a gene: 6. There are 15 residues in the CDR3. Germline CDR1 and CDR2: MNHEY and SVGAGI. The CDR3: CASSVSTGGQETQYF. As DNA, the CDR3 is TGTGCCAGCAGTGTTTCAACAGGGGGCCAAGAGACCCAGTACTTC.

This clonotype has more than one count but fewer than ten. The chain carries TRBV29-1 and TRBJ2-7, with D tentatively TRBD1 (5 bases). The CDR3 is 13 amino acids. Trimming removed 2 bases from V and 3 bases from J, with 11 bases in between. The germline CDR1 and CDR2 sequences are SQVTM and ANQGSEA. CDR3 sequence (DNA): TGCAGCGTTGAATCAGGGATGGGCTACGAGCAGTACTTC. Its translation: CSVESGMGYEQYF.

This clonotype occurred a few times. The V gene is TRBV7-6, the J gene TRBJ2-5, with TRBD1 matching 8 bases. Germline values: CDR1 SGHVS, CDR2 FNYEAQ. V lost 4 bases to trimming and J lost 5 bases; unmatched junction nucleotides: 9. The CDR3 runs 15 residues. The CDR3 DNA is TGTGCCAGCAGCTCGACAGGGGATAACGGCGAGACCCAGTACTTC. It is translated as CASSSTGDNGETQYF.

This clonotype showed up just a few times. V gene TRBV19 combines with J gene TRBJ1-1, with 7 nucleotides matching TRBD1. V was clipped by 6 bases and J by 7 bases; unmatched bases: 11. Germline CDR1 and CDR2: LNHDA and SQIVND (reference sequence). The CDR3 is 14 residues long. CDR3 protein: CASRMTGNGGEAFF. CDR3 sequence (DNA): TGTGCCAGTAGGATGACAGGGAACGGCGGTGAAGCTTTCTTT. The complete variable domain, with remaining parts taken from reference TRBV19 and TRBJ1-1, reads DGGITQSPKYLFRKEGQNVTLSCEQNLNHDAMYWYRQDPGQGLRLIYYSQIVNDFQKGDIAEGYSVSREKKESFPLTVTSAQKNPTAFYLCASRMTGNGGEAFFGQGTRLTVV.

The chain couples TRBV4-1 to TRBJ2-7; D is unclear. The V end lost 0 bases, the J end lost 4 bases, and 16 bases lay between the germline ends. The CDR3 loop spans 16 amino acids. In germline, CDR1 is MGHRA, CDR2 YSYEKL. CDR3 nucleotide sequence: TGCGCCAGCAGCCAAGAGATCGGAAGGTTCAAATACGAGCAGTACTTC. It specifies CASSQEIGRFKYEQYF.

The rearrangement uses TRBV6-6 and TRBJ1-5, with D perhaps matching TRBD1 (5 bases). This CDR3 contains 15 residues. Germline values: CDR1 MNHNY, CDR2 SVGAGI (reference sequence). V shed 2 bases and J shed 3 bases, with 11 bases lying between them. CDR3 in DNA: TGTGCCAGCAGTTACCCTATGGGGGTCAATCAGCCCCAGCATTTT. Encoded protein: CASSYPMGVNQPQHF.

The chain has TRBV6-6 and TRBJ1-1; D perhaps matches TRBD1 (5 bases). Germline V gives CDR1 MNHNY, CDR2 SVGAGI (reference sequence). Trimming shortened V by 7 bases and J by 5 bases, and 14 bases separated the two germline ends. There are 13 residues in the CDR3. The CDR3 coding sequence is TGTGCCAGCAACTCCGGGGGGGGGACTGAAGCTTTCTTT. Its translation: CASNSGGGTEAFF.

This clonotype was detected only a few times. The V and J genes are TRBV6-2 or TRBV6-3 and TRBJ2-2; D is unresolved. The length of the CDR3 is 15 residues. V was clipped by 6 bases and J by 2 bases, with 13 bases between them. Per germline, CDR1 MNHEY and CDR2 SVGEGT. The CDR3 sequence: CASSLRYRNTGELFF. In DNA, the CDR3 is TGTGCCAGCAGCCTACGGTACAGAAACACCGGGGAGCTGTTTTTT.

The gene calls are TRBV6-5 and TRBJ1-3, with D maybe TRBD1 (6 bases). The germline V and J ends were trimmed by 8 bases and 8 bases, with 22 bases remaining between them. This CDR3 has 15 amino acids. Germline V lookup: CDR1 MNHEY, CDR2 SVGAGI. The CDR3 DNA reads TGTGCCAGCCGATTCACCAACCAGGGGCCTGACACCATATATTTT. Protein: CASRFTNQGPDTIYF.

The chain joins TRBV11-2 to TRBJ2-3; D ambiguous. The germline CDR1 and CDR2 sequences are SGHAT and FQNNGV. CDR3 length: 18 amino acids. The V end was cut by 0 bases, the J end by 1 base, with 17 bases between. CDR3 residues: CASSLDLEMSGGTDTQYF. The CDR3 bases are TGTGCCAGCAGCTTAGATCTCGAGATGTCTGGGGGCACAGATACGCAGTATTTT.